This T cell receptor beta chain was identified in a study of shared clonotypes between healthy human individuals. General study results and limits: Represented diversity (both genetic and exposure-history) was limited by the small number of donors.

About this clone: Antigen unknown.

The data were produced by immunoSEQ multiplex PCR, yet TCRdb's version contains in-frame clones alone and is incomplete. The sample lists 450,000 to 500,000 clones; 79% were seen once. J was trimmed by 8 bases and V by 4 bases; bases with no gene match: 4. This CDR3 has 12 residues. Germline V gene data show CDR1 as LNHDA and CDR2 as SQIVND (reference sequence). This chain connects TRBV19 to TRBJ2-5, with TRBD1 matching 7 bases. The specimen sequenced was PBMCs. The receptor's source is a woman aged 35 to 49 in good health. Some clones in this sample may be carry-over from other donors' samples. The CDR3 nucleotides read TGTGCCAGTAGTAGGGACAGTCTAACCCAGTACTTC. This gives the protein CASSRDSLTQYF.